This record looks at one T cell receptor (beta chain) sequence and its context. TCRdb's copy holds only in-frame clones and misses some; the assay was immunoSEQ multiplex PCR. The sample has under 60,000 clones; roughly 93% are singletons. This specimen belongs to a study of T cell changes during pregnancy in multiple sclerosis. The origin of this receptor is a female donor in good health, enrolled as a control in a pregnancy study. The material sequenced was CD4+ T cells from peripheral blood mononuclear cells, taken in the second trimester of pregnancy.

The CDR3 sequence is CASSFRGANSPLHF. The CDR3 DNA follows: TGTGCCAGCAGCTTCCGGGGTGCCAATTCACCCCTCCACTTT. This sequence joins TRBV7-3 and TRBJ1-6; D is unresolved. This CDR3 region has 14 residues. The germline CDR1 and CDR2 sequences are SGHTA and FQGTGA. The V end lost 3 bases, the J end lost 7 bases, and 10 bases lay between the germline ends.